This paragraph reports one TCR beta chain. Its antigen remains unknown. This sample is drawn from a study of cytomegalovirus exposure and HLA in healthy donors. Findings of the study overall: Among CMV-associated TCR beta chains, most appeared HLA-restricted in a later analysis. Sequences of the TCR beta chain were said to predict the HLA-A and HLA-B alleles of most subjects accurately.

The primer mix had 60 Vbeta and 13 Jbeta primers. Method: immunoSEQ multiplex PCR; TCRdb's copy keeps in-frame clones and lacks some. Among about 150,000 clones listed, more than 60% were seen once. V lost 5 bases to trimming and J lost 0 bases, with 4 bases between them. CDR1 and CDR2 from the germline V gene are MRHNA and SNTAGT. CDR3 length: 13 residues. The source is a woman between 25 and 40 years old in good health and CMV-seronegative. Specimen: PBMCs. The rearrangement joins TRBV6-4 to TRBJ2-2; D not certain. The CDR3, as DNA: TGTGCCAGCAGTCAGGCGAACACCGGGGAGCTGTTTTTT. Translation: CASSQANTGELFF.